This T cell receptor (beta chain) stems from a study of cytomegalovirus exposure and HLA in healthy donors (dated by TCRdb to the late 2010s). For context, the study as a whole: An earlier analysis of several hundred of the donors reported approximately 300 Gb of sequence data and roughly 100 million unique TCR beta sequences from some 180 million T cells. An early release that covered roughly 600 HLA-typed donors contained approximately 300 gigabases of sequencing data and 80 million or so unique TCR sequences. Of the approximately 400 genotyped donors, 70% to 90% were placed in the genetic ancestry cluster associated with self-reported Caucasian donors. The study aimed to test whether cataloging public T cell receptors could reveal signatures of past pathogen exposure. Using immunosequencing, the study profiled T cell repertoires from approximately 700 subjects and related those repertoires to cytomegalovirus serostatus. Along with the roughly 670-subject first cohort, a separate validation cohort of more than 90 different subjects was used. High-throughput TCR immunosequencing, statistical association of individual TCRs with disease status, and machine learning were combined to predict cytomegalovirus infection status. A later analysis re-analyzed previously published TCR beta repertoires from about 600 donors and added high-resolution HLA genotyping to study TCR occurrence patterns. The later analysis used no new phenotypic data to find candidate immune exposures, relying instead on TCR beta sequences and their occurrence across donors. An earlier analysis of around 580 of the donors used high-throughput TCR beta sequencing to judge whether each TCR beta V gene segment behaved as functional or pseudogenic. Alongside the repertoire data, information on donor age, sex, ethnicity and CMV serostatus was compiled. A later genetic analysis used genome-wide SNP genotypes for about three fifths of the roughly 700 donors, treating that subset as a discovery cohort. Every discovery cohort repertoire had been produced on one sequencing platform. Both class I and class II loci were covered by HLA typing, at four-digit resolution. Typing coverage differed by locus: A, B, C, DRB1 and DQB1 were typed in about 620-640 donors, DQA1 in about 500, DPA1 in around 580, and DPB1 in around 440. Because of strong linkage in the cohort, a few DR-DQ haplotypes were treated as single units for association and clustering. On average, around 230,000 unique TCR beta nucleotide sequences were sequenced per donor among a few hundred genotyped donors of the cohort, with 15% to 20% of those sequences being non-productive.

A word on this clone: The clone's antigen remains unknown. The sample holds no much larger clone one base away, and base qualities are not on file.

The cohort was made up of roughly 670 healthy bone marrow donors. Cohort members were all nominally healthy when sampled, although unrecorded immune exposures were likely present. The donor was CMV seropositive and belonged to the group of more than 250 seropositive cohort members. A peripheral blood sample was provided by each donor, and peripheral blood mononuclear cells were used for TCR beta sequencing. Genomic DNA extraction from the blood cell samples was performed with the Qiagen DNeasy Blood Extraction Kit. To prepare the library, the immunoSEQ multiplex PCR assay was applied. A mixture of 60 forward primers for TCR Vbeta segments and 13 reverse primers for TCR Jbeta segments was used in the multiplex PCR. Amplification of the CDR3 region of rearranged TCR beta genes was performed with a multiplex PCR assay on genomic DNA. The Illumina HiSeq System was used to sequence the amplified TCR beta libraries as 87-base-pair reads. Per the source publication's procedure: Across the roughly 670 repertoires, a later analysis counted roughly 84 million unique TCR beta chains, some 11 million of which were shared by at least two donors. Raw reads were error-corrected and collapsed into unique sequences by a nearest-neighbor algorithm in which closely related sequences were merged to remove PCR and sequencing errors. V, D and J gene segments were assigned by aligning CDR3 sequences to IMGT reference sequences. Each retained sequence needed at least a six-nucleotide match to both a V gene segment and a J gene segment. Rearrangements were classified as productive when the CDR3 lacked stop codons and remained in frame with V and J, and all other rearrangements were classified as non-productive. CDR3 was defined according to IMGT convention as the region running from the second conserved V-encoded cysteine to the conserved J-encoded phenylalanine. In an earlier analysis of approximately 500 of the donors, sequences lacking an unambiguous match to a single V gene segment were excluded. In an earlier analysis of roughly 600 of the donors, a V segment was called functional when productive rearrangements were above 56.7%, and segregating when the standard deviation between donors exceeded 5%. A statistical classification framework was built to diagnose cytomegalovirus status from the catalog of TCR beta chain sequences. A later analysis assigned V and J genes by comparing TCR nucleotide sequences with IMGT/GENE-DB human TR gene sequences. Using the TCRdist pipeline, a later analysis assigned CDR3 sequences along with most-parsimonious VDJ recombination scenarios. In a later analysis, each TCR beta chain was defined by its CDR3 amino acid sequence together with its V-gene family, and reads lacking a unique V-gene family were excluded. A later analysis removed over 500 highly shared, low-generation-probability nucleotide sequences to deal with suspected cross-contamination and a sequencing artifact. In a later analysis, a clonal expansion index was calculated for each public chain from normalized within-repertoire ranks of inferred template counts. In a later analysis, generation probabilities were computed using a VDJ recombination model fitted to out-of-frame rearrangements, and the results were checked against IGoR. In a later analysis, hypergeometric tests were used to score TCR-TCR, TCR-HLA and TCR-CMV co-occurrence, with a repertoire-size bias correction applied to TCR pairs. A later analysis estimated false discovery rates by permuting HLA or CMV assignments 20 times. A later analysis grouped co-occurring TCRs with DBSCAN, adding TCRdist sequence similarity when clustering within HLA-allele-positive subsets. Repertoires with fewer than 30,000 or more than 120,000 public chains, plus five repertoires with anomalous nucleotide sharing, were excluded from co-occurrence clustering. Drawn from immuneACCESS, this table holds only the in-frame rearrangements with V and J called that TCRdb kept. Clones are partly lost; checked studies trace under half to an unresolved V gene and leave the rest unexplained. The D gene and trimming were derived from the DNA, and the V and J assignments and clone size from that table. The table for this sample lists approximately 140,000 clones; 70% to 85% of them were counted only once. The ten largest clones represent around 4.5% of the sample.

Paper-wide results and their limitations: In a later analysis, the rate of TCR association differed among HLA loci, with DRB1 alleles having the most associated TCRs and HLA-C alleles having the fewest. In this cohort, only TCR beta chains were sequenced, and detectable features were limited by the absence of alpha or paired-chain data. The study gave a list of under 200 TCR beta chains associated with cytomegalovirus. Because some donors lacked HLA typing at each locus, the association tests relied only on the typed subset. In a later analysis, some 18,000 TCR beta sequences were associated with specific HLA alleles at a false discovery rate of 0.05. While some public TCRs were present in many individuals, most TCR sequences turned up only very rarely across donors. According to a later analysis, parvovirus B19, influenza, CMV and Epstein-Barr virus appeared linked to several top co-occurrence clusters. In a later analysis, most CMV-associated TCR beta chains were found to appear HLA-restricted, with HLA associations seemingly driven largely by CMV exposure. The authors suggested that the approach could potentially be generalized to other disease states and immunological phenotypes. A further reported finding was that TCR beta sequences accurately predicted the HLA-A and HLA-B alleles for most subjects in the first cohort. Correlated functional status among segregating V segments might reflect linkage disequilibrium, but an unknown experimental factor could not be ruled out. Immune exposure information for the cohort was limited to CMV serostatus. V-gene and J-gene trimming of TCR beta chains was associated with a missense DCLRE1C variant in a later genetic analysis, and the association was replicated in an independent cohort. Cytomegalovirus status was reported to be diagnosed by the classifier with high specificity and sensitivity in both the original and validation cohorts. Some IMGT-functional V segments, including TRBV6-2 and TRBV6-3, could not be distinguished by the 87-base-pair reads and were therefore excluded. A later analysis found that HLA-associated TCR beta chains were more clonally expanded and had lower generation probabilities than equally common non-associated chains. A few of the identified cytomegalovirus-associated TCR beta chains were confirmed in vitro to be specific for cytomegalovirus antigens. Strong co-occurrence of HLA alleles, especially DR and DQ, made assigning TCR associations to individual alleles difficult. In a later genetic analysis, fewer N-insertions in productive TCRs were reported among donors in an Asian-associated ancestry cluster than the roughly 700-donor mean. Approximately 16 rarely observed V segments, including chromosome 9 orphons, were excluded from the earlier analysis of approximately 500 of the donors because counts were too low. An earlier analysis of around 500 of the donors showed that most TCR beta V segments appeared in productive rearrangements either about 90% or about 30% of the time, which broadly matched IMGT annotations. Roughly uniform sequencing depth across donors was assumed in presence/absence analyses, although this assumption may not hold. The sequencing pipeline was judged likely to have produced a cluster of highly shared sequence variants as a technical artifact.

Taken from the germline V gene, the CDR1 and CDR2 loops are SGHNT and YENEEA. Including cysteine and phenylalanine, the CDR3 has 11 amino acids. Only CDR3 DNA remains: 33 bases, in frame from the first base. Deletion took 5 bases off V and 10 bases off J, with a span of 9 bases between the germline ends. This clonotype was obtained from a man between 40 and 49 years old in good health and CMV-seropositive. The sequence links TRBV11-3 to TRBJ2-1, with the identity of the D gene unclear. Material for sequencing was PBMCs. CDR3 region: CASSLQSEQFF. The base sequence is TGTGCCAGCAGCCTACAGTCCGAGCAGTTCTTC.